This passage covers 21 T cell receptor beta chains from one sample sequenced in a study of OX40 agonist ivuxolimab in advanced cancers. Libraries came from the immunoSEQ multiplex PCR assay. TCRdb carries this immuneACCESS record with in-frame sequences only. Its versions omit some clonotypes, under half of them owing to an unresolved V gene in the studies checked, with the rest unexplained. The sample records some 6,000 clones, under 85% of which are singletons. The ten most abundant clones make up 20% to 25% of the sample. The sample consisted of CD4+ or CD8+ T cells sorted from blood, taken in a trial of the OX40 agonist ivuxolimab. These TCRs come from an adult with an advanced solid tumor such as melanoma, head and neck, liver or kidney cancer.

CDR3 amino acids: CASTLAGGAGLGYEQYF. CDR3 in DNA: TGTGCCAGCACCTTAGCGGGGGGCGCCGGTTTGGGGTACGAGCAGTACTTC. The chain has TRBV28 and TRBJ2-7; 10 bases align to TRBD2. The V gene end was trimmed by 7 bases and the J gene end by 4 bases; junction bases not matched to a gene: 16. In germline, CDR1 is MDHEN, CDR2 SYDVKM. This CDR3 is 17 amino acids long. The full variable domain, completed using reference TRBV28 and TRBJ2-7, is DVKVTQSSRYLVKRTGEKVFLECVQDMDHENMFWYRQDPGLGLRLIYFSYDVKMKEKGDIPEGYSVSREKKERFSLILESASTNQTSMYLCASTLAGGAGLGYEQYFGPGTRLTVT.

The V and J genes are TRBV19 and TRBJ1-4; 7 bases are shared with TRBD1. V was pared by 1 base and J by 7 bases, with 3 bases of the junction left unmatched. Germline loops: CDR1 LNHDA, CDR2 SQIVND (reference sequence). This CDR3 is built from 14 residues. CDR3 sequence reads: CASSIVQGSEKLFF. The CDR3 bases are TGTGCCAGTAGTATAGTACAGGGGAGTGAAAAACTGTTTTTT.

The CDR3 region is CASGPPNYGYTF. The CDR3 nucleotides are TGTGCCAGCGGCCCCCCTAACTATGGCTACACCTTC. The V call is TRBV19, the J call TRBJ1-2; D is unclear. The CDR3 has 12 residues. CDR1 LNHDA and CDR2 SQIVND come from the germline V gene (reference sequence). Trimming cost V 9 bases and J 0 bases, with 8 bases left between them.

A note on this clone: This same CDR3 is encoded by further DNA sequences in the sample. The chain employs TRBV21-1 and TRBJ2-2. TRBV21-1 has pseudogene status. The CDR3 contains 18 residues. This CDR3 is CASGTGQSPSGNTGELFF. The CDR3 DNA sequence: TGTGCCAGCGGTACGGGGCAGAGTCCCTCAGGGAACACCGGGGAGCTGTTTTTT.

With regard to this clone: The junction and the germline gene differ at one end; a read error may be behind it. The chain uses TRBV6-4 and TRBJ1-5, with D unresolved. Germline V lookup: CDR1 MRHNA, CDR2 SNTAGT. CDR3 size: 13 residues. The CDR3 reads CAGSREANQPQHF. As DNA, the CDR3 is TGTGCCGGCAGCCGGGAGGCAAATCAGCCCCAGCATTTT.

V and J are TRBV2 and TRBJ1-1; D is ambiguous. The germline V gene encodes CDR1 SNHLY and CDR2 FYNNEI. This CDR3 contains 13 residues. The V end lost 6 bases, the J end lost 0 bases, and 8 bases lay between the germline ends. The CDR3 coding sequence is TGTGCCAGCAGGGGAGTCATGAACACTGAAGCTTTCTTT. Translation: CASRGVMNTEAFF.

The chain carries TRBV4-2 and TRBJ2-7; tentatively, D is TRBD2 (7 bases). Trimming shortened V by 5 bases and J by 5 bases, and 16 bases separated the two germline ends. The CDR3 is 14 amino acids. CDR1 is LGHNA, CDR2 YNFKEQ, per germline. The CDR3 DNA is TGTGCCAGCAGCTTGGGAGGGGGGATTAACGAGCAGTACTTC. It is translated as CASSLGGGINEQYF.

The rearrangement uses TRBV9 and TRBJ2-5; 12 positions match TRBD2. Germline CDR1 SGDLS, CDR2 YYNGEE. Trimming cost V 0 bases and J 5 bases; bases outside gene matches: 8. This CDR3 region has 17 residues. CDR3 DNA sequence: TGTGCCAGCAGCGTAGAAGCTAGCGGGAGGGCCTTGGAGACCCAGTACTTC. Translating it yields CASSVEASGRALETQYF.

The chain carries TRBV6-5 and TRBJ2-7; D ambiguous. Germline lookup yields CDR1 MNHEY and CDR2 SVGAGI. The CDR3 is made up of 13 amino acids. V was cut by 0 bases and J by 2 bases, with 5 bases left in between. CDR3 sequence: CASSYSDTYEQYF. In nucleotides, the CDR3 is TGTGCCAGCAGTTACTCGGATACCTACGAGCAGTACTTC.

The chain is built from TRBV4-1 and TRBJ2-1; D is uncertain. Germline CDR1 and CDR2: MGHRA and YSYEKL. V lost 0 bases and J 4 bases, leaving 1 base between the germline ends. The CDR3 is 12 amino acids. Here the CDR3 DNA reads TGCGCCAGCAGCCAAGATTACAATGAGCAGTTCTTC. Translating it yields CASSQDYNEQFF.

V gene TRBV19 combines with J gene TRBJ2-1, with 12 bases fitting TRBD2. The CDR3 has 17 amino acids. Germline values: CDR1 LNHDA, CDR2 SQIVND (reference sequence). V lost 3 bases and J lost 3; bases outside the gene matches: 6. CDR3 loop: CASSIRLAGALYNEQFF. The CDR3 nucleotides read TGTGCCAGTAGTATCCGACTAGCGGGGGCACTCTACAATGAGCAGTTCTTC. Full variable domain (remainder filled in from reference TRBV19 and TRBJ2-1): DGGITQSPKYLFRKEGQNVTLSCEQNLNHDAMYWYRQDPGQGLRLIYYSQIVNDFQKGDIAEGYSVSREKKESFPLTVTSAQKNPTAFYLCASSIRLAGALYNEQFFGPGTRLTVL.

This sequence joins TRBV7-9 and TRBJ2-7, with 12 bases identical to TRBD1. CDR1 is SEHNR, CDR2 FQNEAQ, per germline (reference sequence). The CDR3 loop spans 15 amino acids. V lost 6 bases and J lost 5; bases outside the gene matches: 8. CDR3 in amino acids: CASSPTGTGGDEQYF. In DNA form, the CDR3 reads TGTGCCAGCAGTCCCACTGGGACAGGGGGCGACGAGCAGTACTTC.

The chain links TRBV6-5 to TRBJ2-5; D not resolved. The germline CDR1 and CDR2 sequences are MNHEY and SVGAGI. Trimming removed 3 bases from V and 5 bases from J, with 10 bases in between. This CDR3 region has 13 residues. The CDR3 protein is CASSYTSGETQYF. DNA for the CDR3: TGTGCCAGCAGTTATACTTCTGGGGAGACCCAGTACTTC.

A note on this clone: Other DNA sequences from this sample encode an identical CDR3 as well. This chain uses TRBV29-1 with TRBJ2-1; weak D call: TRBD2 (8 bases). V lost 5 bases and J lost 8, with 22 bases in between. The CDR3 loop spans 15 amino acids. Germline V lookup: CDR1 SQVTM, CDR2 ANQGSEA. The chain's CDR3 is CSVSGGAGELYEQFF. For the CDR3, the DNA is TGCAGCGTTTCAGGGGGAGCGGGGGAATTGTATGAGCAGTTCTTC.

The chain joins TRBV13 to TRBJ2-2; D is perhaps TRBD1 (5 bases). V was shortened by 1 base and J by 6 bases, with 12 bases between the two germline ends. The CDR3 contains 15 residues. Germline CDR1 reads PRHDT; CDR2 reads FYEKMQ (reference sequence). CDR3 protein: CASSLVRVVSGELFF. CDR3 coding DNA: TGTGCCAGCAGCTTAGTCAGGGTGGTTTCCGGGGAGCTGTTTTTT.

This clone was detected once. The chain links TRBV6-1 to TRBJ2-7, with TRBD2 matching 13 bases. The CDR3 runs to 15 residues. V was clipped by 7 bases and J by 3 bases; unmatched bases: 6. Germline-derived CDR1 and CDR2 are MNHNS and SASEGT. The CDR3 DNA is TGTGCCAGCACCGATGGGACTAGCGGGGTCTACGAGCAGTACTTC. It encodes CASTDGTSGVYEQYF.

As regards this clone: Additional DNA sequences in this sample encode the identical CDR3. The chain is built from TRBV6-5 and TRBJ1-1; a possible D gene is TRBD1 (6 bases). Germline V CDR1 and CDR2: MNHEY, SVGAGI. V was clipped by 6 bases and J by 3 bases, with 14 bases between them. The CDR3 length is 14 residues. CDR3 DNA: TGTGCCAGCAGGCCAGCACAGGGACACACTGAAGCTTTCTTT. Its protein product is CASRPAQGHTEAFF.

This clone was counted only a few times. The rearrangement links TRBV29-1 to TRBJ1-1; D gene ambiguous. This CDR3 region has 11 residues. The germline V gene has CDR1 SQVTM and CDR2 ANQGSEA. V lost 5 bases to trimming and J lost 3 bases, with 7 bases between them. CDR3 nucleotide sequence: TGCAGCGTTCCGGCCTACACTGAAGCTTTCTTT. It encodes CSVPAYTEAFF.

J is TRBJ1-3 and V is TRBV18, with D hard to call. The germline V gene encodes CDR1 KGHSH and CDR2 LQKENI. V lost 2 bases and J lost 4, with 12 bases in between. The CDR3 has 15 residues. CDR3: CASSPDGRAGNTIYF. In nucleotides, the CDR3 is TGTGCCAGCTCACCAGATGGGAGGGCCGGAAACACCATATATTTT.

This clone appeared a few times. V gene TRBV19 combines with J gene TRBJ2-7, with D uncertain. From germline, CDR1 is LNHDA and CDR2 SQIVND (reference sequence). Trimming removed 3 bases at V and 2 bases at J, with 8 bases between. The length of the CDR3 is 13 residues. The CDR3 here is CASSIGGTYEQYF. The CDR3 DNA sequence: TGTGCCAGTAGTATCGGCGGAACCTACGAGCAGTACTTC.

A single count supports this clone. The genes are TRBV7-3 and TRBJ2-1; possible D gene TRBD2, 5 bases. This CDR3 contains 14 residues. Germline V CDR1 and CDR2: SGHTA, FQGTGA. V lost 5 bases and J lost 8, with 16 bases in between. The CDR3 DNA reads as TGTGCCAGCAGCCCTGGGTCCGGGGTCCATGAGCAGTTCTTC. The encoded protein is CASSPGSGVHEQFF. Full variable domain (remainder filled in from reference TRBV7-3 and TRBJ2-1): GAGVSQTPSNKVTEKGKYVELRCDPISGHTALYWYRQSLGQGPEFLIYFQGTGAADDSGLPNDRFFAVRPEGSVSTLKIQRTERGDSAVYLCASSPGSGVHEQFFGPGTRLTVL.